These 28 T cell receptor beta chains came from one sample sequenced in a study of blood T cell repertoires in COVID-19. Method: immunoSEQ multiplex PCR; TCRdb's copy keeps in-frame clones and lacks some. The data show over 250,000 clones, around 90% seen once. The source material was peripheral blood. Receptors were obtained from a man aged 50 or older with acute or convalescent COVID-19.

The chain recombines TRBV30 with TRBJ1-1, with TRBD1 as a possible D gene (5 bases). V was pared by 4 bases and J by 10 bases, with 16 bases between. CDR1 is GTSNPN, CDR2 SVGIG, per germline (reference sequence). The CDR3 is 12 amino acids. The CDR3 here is CAWNPLGQGAFF. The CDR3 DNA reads TGTGCCTGGAACCCACTTGGGCAGGGAGCTTTCTTT. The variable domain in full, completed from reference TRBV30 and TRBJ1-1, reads SQTIHQWPATLVQPVGSPLSLECTVEGTSNPNLYWYRQAAGRGLQLLFYSVGIGQISSEVPQNLSASRPQDRQFILSSKKLLLSDSGFYLCAWNPLGQGAFFGQGTRLTVV.

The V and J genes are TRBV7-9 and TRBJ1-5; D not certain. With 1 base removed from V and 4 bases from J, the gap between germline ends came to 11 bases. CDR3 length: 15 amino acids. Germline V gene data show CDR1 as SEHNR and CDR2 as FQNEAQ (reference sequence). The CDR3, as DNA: TGTGCCAGCAGCTTAGGTTCTTCGGGGAATCAGCCCCAGCATTTT. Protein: CASSLGSSGNQPQHF.

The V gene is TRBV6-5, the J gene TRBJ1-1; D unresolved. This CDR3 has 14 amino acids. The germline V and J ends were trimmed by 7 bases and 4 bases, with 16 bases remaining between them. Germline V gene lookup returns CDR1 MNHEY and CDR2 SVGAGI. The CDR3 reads CASTLGRTGTEAFF. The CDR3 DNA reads TGTGCCAGCACCCTTGGACGGACTGGCACTGAAGCTTTCTTT.

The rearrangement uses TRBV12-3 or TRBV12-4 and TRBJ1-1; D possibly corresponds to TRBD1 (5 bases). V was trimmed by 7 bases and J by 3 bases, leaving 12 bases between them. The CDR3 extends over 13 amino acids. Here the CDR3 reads CASTIDSYTEAFF. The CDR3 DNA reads TGTGCCAGCACCATTGACAGTTACACTGAAGCTTTCTTT.

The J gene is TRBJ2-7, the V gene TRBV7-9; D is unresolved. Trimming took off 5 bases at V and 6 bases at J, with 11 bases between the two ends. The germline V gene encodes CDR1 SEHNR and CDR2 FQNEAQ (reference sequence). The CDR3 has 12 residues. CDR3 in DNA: TGTGCCAGCAGCCCTTCCCGAGGCGAGCAGTACTTC. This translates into CASSPSRGEQYF.

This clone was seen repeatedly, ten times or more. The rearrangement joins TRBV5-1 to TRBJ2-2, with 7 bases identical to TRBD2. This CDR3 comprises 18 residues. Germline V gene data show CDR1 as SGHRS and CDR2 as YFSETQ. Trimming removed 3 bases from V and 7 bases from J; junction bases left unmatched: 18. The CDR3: CASSSPQGGSPGGGELFF. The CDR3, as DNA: TGCGCCAGCAGCTCCCCCCAAGGAGGGAGCCCGGGAGGCGGGGAGCTGTTTTTT.

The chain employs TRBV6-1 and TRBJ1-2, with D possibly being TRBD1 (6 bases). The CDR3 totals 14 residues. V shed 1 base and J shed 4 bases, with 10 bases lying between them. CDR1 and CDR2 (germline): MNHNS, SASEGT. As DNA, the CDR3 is TGTGCCAGCAGTGAAGGGCAGGGGAGCTATGGCTACACCTTC. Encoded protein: CASSEGQGSYGYTF.

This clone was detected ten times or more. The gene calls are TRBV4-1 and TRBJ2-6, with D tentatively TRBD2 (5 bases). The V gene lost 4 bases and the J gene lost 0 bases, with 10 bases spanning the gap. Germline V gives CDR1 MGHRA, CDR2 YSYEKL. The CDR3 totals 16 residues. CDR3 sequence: CASSPLANSGANVLTF. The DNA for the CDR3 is TGCGCCAGCAGCCCGCTAGCCAACTCTGGGGCCAACGTCCTGACTTTC.

CDR3 sequence (DNA): TGTGCCACCAGCAGAGACAGGTCGGCGGAGACCCAGTACTTC. It encodes CATSRDRSAETQYF. J is TRBJ2-5 and V is TRBV15; no definite D call. V lost 0 bases and J 5 bases, leaving 10 bases between the germline ends. The length of the CDR3 is 14 residues. From germline, CDR1 is LNHNV and CDR2 YYDKDF (reference sequence).

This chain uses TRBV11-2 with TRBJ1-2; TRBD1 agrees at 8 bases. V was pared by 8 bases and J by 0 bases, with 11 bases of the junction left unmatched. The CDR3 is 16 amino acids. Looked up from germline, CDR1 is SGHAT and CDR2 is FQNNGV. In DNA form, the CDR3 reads TGTGCCAGCCGAAGGACAGGGCGAAAAGCTAACTATGGCTACACCTTC. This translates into CASRRTGRKANYGYTF.

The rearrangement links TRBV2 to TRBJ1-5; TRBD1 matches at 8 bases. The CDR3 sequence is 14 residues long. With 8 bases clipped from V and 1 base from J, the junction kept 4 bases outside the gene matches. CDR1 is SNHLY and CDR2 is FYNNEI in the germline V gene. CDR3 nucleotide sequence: TGTGCCAGCCAGCGGACAGGGAGCAATCAGCCCCAGCATTTT. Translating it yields CASQRTGSNQPQHF.

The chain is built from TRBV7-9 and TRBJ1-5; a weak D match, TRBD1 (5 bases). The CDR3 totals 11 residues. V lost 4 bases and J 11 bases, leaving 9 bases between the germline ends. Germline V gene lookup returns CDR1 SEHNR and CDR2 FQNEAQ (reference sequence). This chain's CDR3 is CASSSTGAQHF. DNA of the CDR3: TGTGCCAGCAGCTCAACGGGGGCCCAGCATTTT.

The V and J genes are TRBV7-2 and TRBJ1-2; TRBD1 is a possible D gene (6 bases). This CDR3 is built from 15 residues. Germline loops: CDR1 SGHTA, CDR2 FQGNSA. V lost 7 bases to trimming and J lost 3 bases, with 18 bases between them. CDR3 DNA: TGTGCCAGCACCCTCAGCGGGGGCCGGGACTATGGCTACACCTTC. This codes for CASTLSGGRDYGYTF. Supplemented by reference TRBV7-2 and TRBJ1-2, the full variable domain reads GAGVSQSPSNKVTEKGKDVELRCDPISGHTALYWYRQSLGQGLEFLIYFQGNSAPDKSGLPSDRFSAERTGGSVSTLTIQRTQQEDSAVYLCASTLSGGRDYGYTFGSGTRLTVV.

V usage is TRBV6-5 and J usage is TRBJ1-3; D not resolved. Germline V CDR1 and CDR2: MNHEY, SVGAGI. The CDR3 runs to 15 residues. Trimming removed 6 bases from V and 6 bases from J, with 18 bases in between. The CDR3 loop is CASSATLPSPNTIYF. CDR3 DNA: TGTGCCAGCAGCGCCACGCTACCATCCCCAAACACCATATATTTT.

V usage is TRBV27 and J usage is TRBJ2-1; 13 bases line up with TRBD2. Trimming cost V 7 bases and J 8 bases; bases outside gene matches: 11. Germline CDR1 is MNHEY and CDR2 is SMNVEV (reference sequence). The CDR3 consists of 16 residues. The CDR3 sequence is CASTPLTSGGVDEQFF. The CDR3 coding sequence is TGTGCCAGCACCCCCCTAACTAGCGGGGGGGTGGATGAGCAGTTCTTC.

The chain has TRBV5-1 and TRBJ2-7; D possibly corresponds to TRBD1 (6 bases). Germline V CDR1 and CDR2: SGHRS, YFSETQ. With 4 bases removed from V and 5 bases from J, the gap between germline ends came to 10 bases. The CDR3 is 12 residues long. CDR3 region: CASSAGADEQYF. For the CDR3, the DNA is TGCGCCAGCAGCGCAGGGGCCGACGAGCAGTACTTC.

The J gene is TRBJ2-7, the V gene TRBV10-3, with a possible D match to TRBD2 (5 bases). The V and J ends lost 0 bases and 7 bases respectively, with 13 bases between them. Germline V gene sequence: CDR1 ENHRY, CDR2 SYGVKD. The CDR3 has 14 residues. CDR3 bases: TGTGCCATCAGTGAGTCGGGGAGCTCGGGGGAGCAGTACTTC. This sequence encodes CAISESGSSGEQYF.

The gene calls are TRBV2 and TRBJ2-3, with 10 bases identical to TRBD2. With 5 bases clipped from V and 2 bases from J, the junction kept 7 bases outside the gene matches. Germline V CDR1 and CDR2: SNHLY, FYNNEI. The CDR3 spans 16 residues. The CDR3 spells CASSLPTSGYTDTQYF. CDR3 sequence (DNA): TGTGCCAGCAGTCTCCCGACTAGCGGGTACACAGATACGCAGTATTTT.

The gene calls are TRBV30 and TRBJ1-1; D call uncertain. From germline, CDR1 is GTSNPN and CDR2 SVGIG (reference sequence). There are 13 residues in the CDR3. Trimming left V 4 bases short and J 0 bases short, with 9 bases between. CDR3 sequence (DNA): TGTGCCTGGATGAACGGGATGAACACTGAAGCTTTCTTT. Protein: CAWMNGMNTEAFF. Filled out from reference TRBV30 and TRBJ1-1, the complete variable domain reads SQTIHQWPATLVQPVGSPLSLECTVEGTSNPNLYWYRQAAGRGLQLLFYSVGIGQISSEVPQNLSASRPQDRQFILSSKKLLLSDSGFYLCAWMNGMNTEAFFGQGTRLTVV.

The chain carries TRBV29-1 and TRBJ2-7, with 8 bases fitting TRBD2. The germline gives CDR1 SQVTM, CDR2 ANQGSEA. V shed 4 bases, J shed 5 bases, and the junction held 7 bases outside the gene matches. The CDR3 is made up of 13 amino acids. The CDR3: CSVARGGADEQYF. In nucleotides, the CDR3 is TGCAGCGTTGCCCGGGGGGGCGCGGACGAGCAGTACTTC.

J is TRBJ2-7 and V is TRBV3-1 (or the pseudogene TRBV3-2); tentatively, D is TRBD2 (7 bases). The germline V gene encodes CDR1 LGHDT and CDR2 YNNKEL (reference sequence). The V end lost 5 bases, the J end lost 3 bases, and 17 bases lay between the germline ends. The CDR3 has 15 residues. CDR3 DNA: TGTGCCAGCAGCAAACTCGGGGGGCCCAGCTACGAGCAGTACTTC. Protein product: CASSKLGGPSYEQYF.

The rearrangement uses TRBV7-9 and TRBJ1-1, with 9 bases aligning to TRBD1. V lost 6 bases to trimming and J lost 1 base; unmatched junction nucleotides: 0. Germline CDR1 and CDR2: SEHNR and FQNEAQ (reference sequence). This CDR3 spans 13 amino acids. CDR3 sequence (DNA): TGTGCCAGCAGGGACAGGGGGAACACTGAAGCTTTCTTT. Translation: CASRDRGNTEAFF.

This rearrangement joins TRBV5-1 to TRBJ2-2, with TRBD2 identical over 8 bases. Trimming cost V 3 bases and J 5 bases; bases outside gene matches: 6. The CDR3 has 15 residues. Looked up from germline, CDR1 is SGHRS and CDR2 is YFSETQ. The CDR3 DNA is TGCGCCAGCAGCTCCCGGGTAGCGGGGACCGGGGAGCTGTTTTTT. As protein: CASSSRVAGTGELFF.

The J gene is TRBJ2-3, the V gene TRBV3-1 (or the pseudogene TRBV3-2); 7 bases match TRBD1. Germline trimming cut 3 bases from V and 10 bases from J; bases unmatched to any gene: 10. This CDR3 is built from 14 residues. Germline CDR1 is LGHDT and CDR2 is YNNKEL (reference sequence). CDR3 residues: CASSQGRGGKAQYF. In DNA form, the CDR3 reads TGTGCCAGCAGCCAGGGGAGAGGGGGCAAAGCGCAGTATTTT.

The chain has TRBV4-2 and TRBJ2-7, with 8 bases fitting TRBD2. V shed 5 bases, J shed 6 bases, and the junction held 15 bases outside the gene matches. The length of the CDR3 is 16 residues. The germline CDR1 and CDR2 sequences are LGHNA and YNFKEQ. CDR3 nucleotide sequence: TGTGCCAGCAGCTACGATTATGGCGGGGGGCGGGGCGAGCAGTACTTC. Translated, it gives CASSYDYGGGRGEQYF.

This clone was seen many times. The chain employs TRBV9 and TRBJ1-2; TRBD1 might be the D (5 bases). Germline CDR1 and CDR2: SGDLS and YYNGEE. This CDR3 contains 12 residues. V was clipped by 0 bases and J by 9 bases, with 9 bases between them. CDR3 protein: CASSVDGTRYTF. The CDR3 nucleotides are TGTGCCAGCAGCGTAGACGGGACTCGCTACACCTTC.

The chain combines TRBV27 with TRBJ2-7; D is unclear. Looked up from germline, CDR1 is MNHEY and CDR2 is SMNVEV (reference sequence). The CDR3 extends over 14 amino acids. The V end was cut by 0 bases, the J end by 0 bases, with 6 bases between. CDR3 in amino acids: CASSLSYNSYEQYF. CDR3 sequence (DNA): TGTGCCAGCAGTTTATCATACAACTCCTACGAGCAGTACTTC.

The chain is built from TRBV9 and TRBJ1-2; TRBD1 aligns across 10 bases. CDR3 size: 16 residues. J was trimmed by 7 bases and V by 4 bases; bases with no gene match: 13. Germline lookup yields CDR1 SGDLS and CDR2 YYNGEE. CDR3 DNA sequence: TGTGCCAGCAGCCCCCGGGACAGGGGAGGCGTTGGTGGCTACACCTTC. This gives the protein CASSPRDRGGVGGYTF.